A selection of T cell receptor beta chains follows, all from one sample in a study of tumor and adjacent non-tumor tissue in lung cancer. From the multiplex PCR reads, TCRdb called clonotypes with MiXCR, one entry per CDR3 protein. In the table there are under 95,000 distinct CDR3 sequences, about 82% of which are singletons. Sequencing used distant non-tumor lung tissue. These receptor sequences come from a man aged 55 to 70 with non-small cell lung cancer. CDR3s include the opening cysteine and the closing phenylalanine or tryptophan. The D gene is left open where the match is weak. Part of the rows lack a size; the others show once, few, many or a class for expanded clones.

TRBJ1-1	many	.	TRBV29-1	CSVDRPENTEAFF	TGCAGCGTTGACCGCCCCGAGAACACTGAAGCTTTCTTT
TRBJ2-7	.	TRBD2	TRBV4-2	CASCQGIGGASYEQYF	TGTGCCAGCTGCCAAGGTATCGGGGGGGCTTCCTACGAGCAGTACTTC
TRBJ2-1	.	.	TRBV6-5	CASSSGWLSYNEQFF	TGTGCCAGCAGTTCTGGGTGGCTCTCCTACAATGAGCAGTTCTTC
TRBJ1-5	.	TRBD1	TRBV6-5	CASSYRGQGSQPWHF	TGTGCCAGCAGTTACAGAGGACAGGGTAGTCAGCCCTGGCATTTT
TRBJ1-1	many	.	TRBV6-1	CASSSAGSGTEAFF	TGTGCCAGCAGCTCCGCGGGGTCAGGCACTGAAGCTTTCTTT
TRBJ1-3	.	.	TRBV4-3	CASSQVAQNTIYF	TGTGCCAGCAGCCAAGTAGCCCAAAACACCATATATTTT
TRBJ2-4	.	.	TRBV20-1	CIAQCGLAKNIQYF	TGCATTGCTCAGTGCGGCTTAGCCAAAAACATTCAGTACTTC
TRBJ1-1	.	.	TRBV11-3	CASNTQRRDTEAFF	TGTGCCAGCAACACACAGAGACGAGACACAGAAGCTTTCTTT
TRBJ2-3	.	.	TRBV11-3	CASSFVRGVRDMQYF	TGTGCCAGCAGTTTCGTGAGGGGGGTGAGGGATATGCAGTATTTT
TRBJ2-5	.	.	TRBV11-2	CPSGSTGETQYF	TGTCCCAGCGGCTCTACAGGGGAGACCCAGTACTTC
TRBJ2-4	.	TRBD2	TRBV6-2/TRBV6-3	CASSYGIAGYAKNTQYF	TGTGCCAGCAGTTACGGGATAGCGGGATATGCCAAAAACACTCAGTACTTC
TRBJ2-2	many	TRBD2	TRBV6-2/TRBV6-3	CASRAGNTGELFF	TGTGCCAGCAGAGCGGGAAATACCGGGGAGCTGTTTTTT
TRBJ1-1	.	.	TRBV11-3	CVSSSHGRHTEALF	TGTGTCAGCAGCTCGCACGGACGGCATACTGAAGCTTTATTT
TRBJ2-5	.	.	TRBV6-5	CASSDTATAGARYF	TGTGCCAGCAGTGATACCGCTACCGCGGGGGCCCGGTACTTC
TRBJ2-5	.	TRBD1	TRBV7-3	CATIFRQGGAETQYF	TGTGCCACCATCTTTCGACAGGGTGGCGCGGAGACCCAGTATTTC
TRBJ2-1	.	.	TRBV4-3	CASSRDLGNNEQFF	TGCGCCAGTAGCCGAGATTTAGGGAACAATGAGCAGTTCTTC
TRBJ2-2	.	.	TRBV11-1	CASSLGGKNTGQLFF	TGTGCCAGCAGCTTAGGCGGGAAAAACACCGGGCAGCTGTTTTTT
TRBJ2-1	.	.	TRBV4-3	CASSHVGMLANEQFF	TGCGCCAGCAGCCATGTGGGAATGCTAGCCAATGAGCAGTTCTTC
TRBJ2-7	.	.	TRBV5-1	CASSSFRGEQYF	TGCGCCAGCAGCTCCTTTCGGGGCGAGCAGTACTTC
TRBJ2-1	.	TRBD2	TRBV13	CASSLAGLAGGSYNELFF	TGTGCCAGCAGCTTAGCGGGACTAGCGGGAGGGTCCTACAATGAACTGTTCTTC
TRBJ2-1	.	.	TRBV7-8	CASSLALGSKQFF	TGTGCCAGCAGCTTAGCGCTGGGTAGTAAGCAGTTCTTC
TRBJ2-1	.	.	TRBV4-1	CARSQGRGTDNVQFF	TGCGCCAGAAGCCAAGGACGGGGCACCGACAATGTGCAGTTCTTC
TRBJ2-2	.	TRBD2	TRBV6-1	CASSLGTSANTGELLF	TGTGCCAGCAGCCTCGGGACTAGCGCTAACACCGGGGAGCTGTTATTT
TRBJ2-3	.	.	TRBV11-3	CVNSHGGSTDTQYF	TGTGTCAACAGCCACGGAGGGAGCACAGATACGCAGTATTTT
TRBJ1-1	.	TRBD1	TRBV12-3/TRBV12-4	CASNITTTGGMYTEVFF	TGTGCCAGCAACATAACTACGACAGGGGGCATGTACACTGAAGTTTTCTTT
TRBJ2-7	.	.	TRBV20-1	CSAKITRHPYERYF	TGCAGTGCTAAGATAACAAGACACCCCTACGAGCGGTATTTC
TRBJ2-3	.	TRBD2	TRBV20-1	CSARDNGGATDTQYF	TGCAGTGCTAGGGATAACGGGGGGGCCACAGATACGCAGTATTTC
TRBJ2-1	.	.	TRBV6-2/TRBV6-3	CASSSIAGCSNEQFF	TGTGCCAGCAGTTCTATAGCAGGGTGTAGTAATGAGCAGTTCTTC
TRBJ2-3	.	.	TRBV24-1	CVTSGRRSTDTQYF	TGTGTCACCAGTGGTCGACGTAGCACAGATACGCAGTATTTT
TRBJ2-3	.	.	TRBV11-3	CASSLEGSDTQYF	TGTGCCAGCAGCTTAGAGGGGTCAGATACGCAGTATTTT
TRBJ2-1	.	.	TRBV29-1	CGVELLAGMNEQFF	TGCGGCGTTGAGCTACTAGCCGGCATGAATGAGCAGTTCTTC
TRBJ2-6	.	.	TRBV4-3	CASNQEAVSEVNVLTF	TGCGCCAGCAACCAAGAGGCGGTGTCTGAGGTCAACGTCCTGACTTTC
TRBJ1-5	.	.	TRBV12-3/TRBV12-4	CASAEGGALQPRHF	TGTGCCAGCGCCGAGGGGGGGGCCCTTCAGCCCCGGCACTTT
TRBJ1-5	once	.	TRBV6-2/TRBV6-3	CASSHSASQPQHF	TGTGCCAGCAGCCATTCGGCGAGTCAGCCCCAGCATTTT
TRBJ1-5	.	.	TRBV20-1	CSAFRVGEGIKAQHF	TGCAGTGCATTCAGAGTGGGGGAGGGCATAAAGGCCCAGCATTTT
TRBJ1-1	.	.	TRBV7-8	CASTFDTEAFF	TGTGCCAGCACCTTCGACACTGAAGCCTTCTTT
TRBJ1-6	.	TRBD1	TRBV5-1	CANSYRGSSYNSPLHF	TGCGCCAACAGCTACAGGGGTAGCTCCTATAATTCACCCCTCCACTTT
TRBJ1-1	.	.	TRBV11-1	CASSFLVGNTEVFF	TGTGCCAGCAGCTTTCTCGTGGGCAACACTGAAGTTTTCTTT
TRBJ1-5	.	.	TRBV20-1	CSAREGPENHPQHF	TGCAGTGCTAGAGAGGGACCGGAGAATCATCCCCAGCATTTT